A single sample is the source of the 9 T cell receptor beta chains below, sequenced in a study of OX40 agonist ivuxolimab in advanced cancers. Some clones are missing from TCRdb's copy, which holds only in-frame ones; the method was immunoSEQ multiplex PCR. Of around 42,000 clones in the sample, about 91% were seen once. The specimen comprised CD4+ or CD8+ T cells sorted from blood, sampled in a trial of the OX40 agonist ivuxolimab. Receptor source: an adult with an advanced solid tumor such as melanoma, head and neck, liver or kidney cancer.

V gene TRBV7-9 combines with J gene TRBJ2-2; 9 positions match TRBD2. Germline values: CDR1 SEHNR, CDR2 FQNEAQ (reference sequence). V was pared by 3 bases and J by 8 bases, with 4 bases of the junction left unmatched. The CDR3 is 14 residues long. The CDR3 region has the DNA TGTGCCAGCAGCTTTCTCCTAGCGGGAGGGGAGCTGTTTTTT. It translates to CASSFLLAGGELFF.

This clone appeared many times. Other DNA sequences within the sample encode an identical CDR3. This CDR3 reads CASSLEYTEAFF. Here the CDR3 DNA reads TGTGCCAGCAGTTTGGAGTACACTGAAGCTTTCTTT. The rearrangement links TRBV28 to TRBJ1-1; D is ambiguous. Germline CDR1 reads MDHEN; CDR2 reads SYDVKM. V was clipped by 3 bases and J by 3 bases, with 5 bases between them. The CDR3 has 12 amino acids.

This clone occurred a few times. The chain employs TRBV27 and TRBJ2-2; possible D gene TRBD1, 5 bases. Germline V CDR1 and CDR2: MNHEY, SMNVEV (reference sequence). This CDR3 has 15 amino acids. With 3 bases removed from V and 5 bases from J, the gap between germline ends came to 13 bases. The CDR3 is CASSLLTKGTGELFF. The CDR3, as DNA: TGTGCCAGCAGTTTGCTAACAAAGGGGACCGGGGAGCTGTTTTTT.

J is TRBJ1-2 and V is TRBV7-9; possibly TRBD1 for D (6 bases). The CDR3 loop spans 15 amino acids. V was trimmed by 5 bases and J by 5 bases, leaving 18 bases between them. Germline V gene sequence: CDR1 SEHNR, CDR2 FQNEAQ (reference sequence). The DNA for the CDR3 is TGTGCCAGCAGCGGGTGGGGATCAGGGGTTTATGGCTACACCTTC. It encodes CASSGWGSGVYGYTF.

The sample holds one count of this clone. The genes are TRBV7-3 and TRBJ1-1; D remains ambiguous. This CDR3 has 13 residues. Per the germline V gene, CDR1 is SGHTA and CDR2 is FQGTGA. V was clipped by 4 bases and J by 1 base, with 7 bases between them. This chain's CDR3 is CASSYLWNTEAFF. In DNA form, the CDR3 reads TGTGCCAGCAGCTACCTCTGGAACACTGAAGCTTTCTTT.

The chain combines TRBV7-6 with TRBJ2-1; weak D call: TRBD2 (5 bases). The ends were cut back, 1 base at V and 7 bases at J, with 8 bases in the middle. The CDR3 length is 13 residues. Germline values: CDR1 SGHVS, CDR2 FNYEAQ. In DNA form, the CDR3 reads TGTGCCAGCAGCTTAGGACTAAGGAATGAGCAGTTCTTC. This translates into CASSLGLRNEQFF.

The V gene is TRBV14, the J gene TRBJ2-3; D may correspond to TRBD1 or TRBD2 (6 bases each). V lost 3 bases and J 3 bases, leaving 19 bases between the germline ends. CDR1 and CDR2 (germline): SGHDN, FVKESK. CDR3 length: 17 residues. The CDR3 DNA follows: TGTGCCAGCAGCCACATTCGGGCCGGAGGGGGGACAGATACGCAGTATTTT. It yields the protein CASSHIRAGGGTDTQYF.

The chain couples TRBV6-6 to TRBJ1-2; D not certain. V was pared by 11 bases and J by 4 bases, with 17 bases between. The CDR3 consists of 13 residues. Germline V lookup: CDR1 MNHNY, CDR2 SVGAGI (reference sequence). CDR3 coding DNA: TGTGCCGTGGCAAGGGCGAGGAGCTATGGCTACACCTTC. Its translation is CAVARARSYGYTF.

The chain couples TRBV7-6 to TRBJ2-2, with 7 nucleotides matching TRBD1. This CDR3 has 15 residues. Germline trimming cut 5 bases from V and 6 bases from J; bases unmatched to any gene: 9. Germline CDR1 and CDR2: SGHVS and FNYEAQ. CDR3 amino acids: CASSAQGILAGELFF. CDR3 bases: TGTGCCAGCAGCGCACAGGGGATCTTAGCCGGGGAGCTGTTTTTT.